Following are 12 T cell receptor beta chains from one sample sequenced in a study of cytomegalovirus exposure and HLA in healthy donors. The PCR made use of 60 Vbeta and 13 Jbeta primers. The repertoire was sequenced with immunoSEQ multiplex PCR; TCRdb's copy has only in-frame clones and lacks some. The sample lists over 150,000 clones, approximately 84% occurring once. The specimen sequenced was PBMCs. The receptors shown here come from a girl aged 10-17 years in good health and CMV-seropositive.

The chain is built from TRBV7-2 and TRBJ2-1, with 9 bases identical to TRBD2. Per germline, CDR1 SGHTA and CDR2 FQGNSA. CDR3 length equals 17 residues. Trimming cost V 4 bases and J 4 bases; bases outside gene matches: 11. Here the CDR3 DNA reads TGTGCCAGCAGCTCGGGGTTAGGTGCGGGGGGGTACAATGAGCAGTTCTTC. Translating it yields CASSSGLGAGGYNEQFF.

This clone was seen more than once but under ten times. The chain carries TRBV6-1 and TRBJ2-2, with 8 bases matching TRBD2. V shed 11 bases, J shed 3 bases, and the junction held 8 bases outside the gene matches. CDR3 size: 14 residues. Per the germline V gene, CDR1 is MNHNS and CDR2 is SASEGT. The CDR3 nucleotides read TGTGCCTTACGGGGGGGGCGCGACACCGGGGAGCTGTTTTTT. This codes for CALRGGRDTGELFF.

This rearrangement joins TRBV29-1 to TRBJ1-1; perhaps TRBD1 as D (6 bases). Germline V gene lookup returns CDR1 SQVTM and CDR2 ANQGSEA. The CDR3 totals 13 residues. The ends were cut back, 4 bases at V and 0 bases at J, with 9 bases in the middle. CDR3 loop: CSVGTGLNTEAFF. The CDR3 nucleotides are TGCAGCGTTGGAACAGGGTTGAACACTGAAGCTTTCTTT.

The chain joins TRBV7-9 to TRBJ2-7; no firm D call. Germline V CDR1 and CDR2: SEHNR, FQNEAQ (reference sequence). Deletions cut 2 bases from V and 2 bases from J, with 7 bases between. This CDR3 has 13 amino acids. CDR3 DNA sequence: TGTGCCAGCAGCTTACGCGGTGCCTACGAGCAGTACTTC. This encodes CASSLRGAYEQYF.

This chain links TRBV25-1 with TRBJ2-1; TRBD2 aligns across 8 bases. CDR1 MGHDK and CDR2 SYGVNS come from the germline V gene. The CDR3 has 16 amino acids. Trimming cost V 3 bases and J 0 bases; bases outside gene matches: 4. CDR3 protein: CASSESAGGSYNEQFF. The CDR3 DNA reads as TGTGCCAGCAGTGAGTCTGCGGGGGGCTCCTACAATGAGCAGTTCTTC.

V and J are TRBV14 and TRBJ2-1; 8 nucleotides agree with TRBD1. Losses at the gene ends were 3 bases for V and 2 bases for J; bases not matched to a gene: 6. CDR1 is SGHDN and CDR2 is FVKESK in the germline V gene. The CDR3 has 16 residues. The CDR3 nucleotides read TGTGCCAGCAGCCACCCCCAGGACAGGGCCTACAATGAGCAGTTCTTC. Encoded protein: CASSHPQDRAYNEQFF.

V is TRBV6-4 and J is TRBJ1-2; a possible D gene is TRBD1 (6 bases). The V gene lost 6 bases and the J gene lost 1 base, with 15 bases spanning the gap. CDR3 length: 15 amino acids. Per germline, CDR1 MRHNA and CDR2 SNTAGT. The CDR3 loop is CASSQGTEHNYGYTF. CDR3 DNA sequence: TGTGCCAGCAGCCAGGGGACGGAGCATAACTATGGCTACACCTTC.

This clone was observed a few times. The chain combines TRBV28 with TRBJ2-1; no reliable D call. The V gene's germline CDR1 is MDHEN and CDR2 SYDVKM. Trimming cost V 5 bases and J 10 bases, with 15 bases left between them. The CDR3 consists of 13 residues. The CDR3: CASSATAYGEQFF. The CDR3 nucleotides are TGTGCCAGCAGTGCTACAGCCTATGGGGAGCAGTTCTTC. Supplemented by reference TRBV28 and TRBJ2-1, the full variable domain reads DVKVTQSSRYLVKRTGEKVFLECVQDMDHENMFWYRQDPGLGLRLIYFSYDVKMKEKGDIPEGYSVSREKKERFSLILESASTNQTSMYLCASSATAYGEQFFGPGTRLTVL.

The chain recombines TRBV27 with TRBJ1-1, with a tentative D call TRBD1 (6 bases). V was shortened by 5 bases and J by 4 bases, with 14 bases between the two germline ends. The CDR3 contains 14 residues. Germline CDR1 reads MNHEY; CDR2 reads SMNVEV (reference sequence). CDR3: CASSPNRQVTEAFF. For the CDR3, the DNA is TGTGCCAGCAGTCCAAACCGACAGGTCACTGAAGCTTTCTTT.

The chain recombines TRBV15 with TRBJ1-5; D gene uncertain. The CDR3 runs 15 residues. CDR1 LNHNV and CDR2 YYDKDF come from the germline V gene (reference sequence). Trimming removed 1 base from V and 11 bases from J, with 18 bases in between. Written as DNA, the CDR3 is TGTGCCACCAGCAGAGGCTTGGAGGGATTATCAGCCCAGCATTTT. Amino acid sequence: CATSRGLEGLSAQHF.

This clone was observed once. This chain uses TRBV5-1 with TRBJ1-1, with 8 bases identical to TRBD1. The germline CDR1 and CDR2 sequences are SGHRS and YFSETQ. The CDR3 extends over 14 amino acids. Trimming at V came to 7 bases and at J to 1 base, leaving 6 bases not matched to a gene. CDR3 protein: CASGPGTGNTEAFF. Written as DNA, the CDR3 is TGCGCCAGCGGACCCGGGACAGGGAACACTGAAGCTTTCTTT.

Remarks on this clone: This same CDR3 is encoded by further DNA sequences in the sample. The chain uses TRBV18 and TRBJ2-7; D is perhaps TRBD2 (5 bases). V was cut by 2 bases and J by 0 bases, with 5 bases left in between. Germline values: CDR1 KGHSH, CDR2 LQKENI. The CDR3 totals 13 residues. The CDR3 sequence is CASSPGSSYEQYF. The DNA for the CDR3 is TGTGCCAGCTCACCAGGGAGCTCCTACGAGCAGTACTTC.